This entry lists 28 T cell receptor beta chains sequenced from one sample in a study of blood T cell repertoires in COVID-19 (TCRdb year 2020). The library was generated by the immunoSEQ multiplex PCR assay. TCRdb re-hosts the immuneACCESS table, in-frame sequences only. Its copies lack some clones; in the studies checked, an unresolved V gene accounts for under half of them, and the cause for the rest is not known. This sample has some 350,000 clones in its table, and nearly 90% of those were observed once. 6.5% to 7% of the sample is taken by the ten largest. The sample consisted of peripheral blood. The origin of the receptors is a man younger than 30 with active or convalescent COVID-19.

The V call is TRBV29-1, the J call TRBJ2-1; TRBD2 is a possible D gene (5 bases). Trimming removed 1 base from V and 7 bases from J, with 14 bases in between. This CDR3 is 14 amino acids long. Germline lookup yields CDR1 SQVTM and CDR2 ANQGSEA. The CDR3 coding sequence is TGCAGCGTTGAAGCCCCTCCGCGAGGGAATGAGCAGTTCTTC. This codes for CSVEAPPRGNEQFF.

The rearrangement joins TRBV19 to TRBJ2-3; 8 nucleotides align to TRBD1. The germline V gene has CDR1 LNHDA and CDR2 SQIVND (reference sequence). V gave up 9 bases and J gave up 2 bases; unmatched junction bases: 7. This CDR3 comprises 14 residues. CDR3 sequence (DNA): TGTGCCAGCCGCAGGACAGGGCCCACAGATACGCAGTATTTT. The encoded protein is CASRRTGPTDTQYF. Together with reference TRBV19 and TRBJ2-3, the CDR3 gives the full variable domain: DGGITQSPKYLFRKEGQNVTLSCEQNLNHDAMYWYRQDPGQGLRLIYYSQIVNDFQKGDIAEGYSVSREKKESFPLTVTSAQKNPTAFYLCASRRTGPTDTQYFGPGTRLTVL.

This sequence joins TRBV28 and TRBJ2-1; the match to TRBD2 covers 8 bases. The CDR3 totals 14 residues. Unmatched junction bases numbered 14, after V lost 10 bases and J lost 9 bases. Germline CDR1 is MDHEN and CDR2 is SYDVKM. CDR3 sequence reads: CATNRGGRLLEQFF. As DNA, the CDR3 is TGTGCCACCAACCGGGGGGGGCGCTTACTTGAGCAGTTCTTC.

The chain is built from TRBV24-1 and TRBJ2-4; 7 nucleotides match TRBD1. The germline V gene has CDR1 KGHDR and CDR2 SFDVKD. The CDR3 has 18 residues. Trimming at V came to 2 bases and at J to 0 bases, leaving 9 bases not matched to a gene. The CDR3 coding sequence is TGTGCCACCAGTGATTCCGAGAGACAGGGAGTAGCCAAAAACATTCAGTACTTC. Its protein is CATSDSERQGVAKNIQYF.

The rearrangement joins TRBV9 to TRBJ1-1; no clear D gene. V gave up 4 bases and J gave up 4 bases, with 11 bases separating them. CDR1 is SGDLS and CDR2 is YYNGEE in the germline V gene. The CDR3 totals 13 residues. CDR3 sequence (DNA): TGTGCCAGCAGCTTGACTTCTAGCACTGAAGCTTTCTTT. Translated, it gives CASSLTSSTEAFF.

This rearrangement joins TRBV19 to TRBJ1-5; D gene uncertain. This CDR3 contains 14 residues. Germline V gene lookup returns CDR1 LNHDA and CDR2 SQIVND (reference sequence). The ends were cut back, 4 bases at V and 7 bases at J, with 14 bases in the middle. The CDR3 sequence: CASSKGTGYQPQHF. As DNA, the CDR3 is TGTGCCAGTAGTAAGGGTACGGGGTACCAGCCCCAGCATTTT. Looking up the rest from reference TRBV19 and TRBJ1-5 gives the full variable domain: DGGITQSPKYLFRKEGQNVTLSCEQNLNHDAMYWYRQDPGQGLRLIYYSQIVNDFQKGDIAEGYSVSREKKESFPLTVTSAQKNPTAFYLCASSKGTGYQPQHFGDGTRLSIL.

The chain employs TRBV18 and TRBJ2-1; the match to TRBD2 covers 7 bases. The germline gives CDR1 KGHSH, CDR2 LQKENI. Trimming removed 2 bases from V and 0 bases from J; junction bases left unmatched: 13. The CDR3 totals 19 residues. In DNA, the CDR3 is TGTGCCAGCTCACCAGTTGTTCCTAGCGGAACTCACTCCTACAATGAGCAGTTCTTC. Its protein product is CASSPVVPSGTHSYNEQFF.

V usage is TRBV7-2 and J usage is TRBJ1-5; 9 nucleotides match TRBD1. This CDR3 region has 15 residues. The V gene end was trimmed by 6 bases and the J gene end by 7 bases; junction bases not matched to a gene: 10. The germline CDR1 and CDR2 sequences are SGHTA and FQGNSA. CDR3 loop: CASSSGTGIRQPQHF. The CDR3 nucleotides read TGTGCCAGCAGTTCCGGGACAGGGATCAGGCAGCCCCAGCATTTT.

The chain couples TRBV2 to TRBJ2-1; TRBD2 matches 7 bases. Germline V CDR1 and CDR2: SNHLY, FYNNEI. This CDR3 comprises 15 residues. The J segment lost 3 bases and the V segment lost 8 bases, leaving 10 bases of the junction unmatched. The CDR3 spells CASDRLAANYNEQFF. As DNA, the CDR3 is TGTGCCAGCGACCGTCTAGCGGCAAACTACAATGAGCAGTTCTTC.

The chain joins TRBV4-2 to TRBJ2-7, with 7 bases fitting TRBD1. This CDR3 spans 16 amino acids. V lost 1 base to trimming and J lost 3 bases; unmatched junction nucleotides: 9. Germline loops: CDR1 LGHNA, CDR2 YNFKEQ. This CDR3 reads CASSQAMGQGVYEQYF. CDR3 sequence (DNA): TGTGCCAGCAGCCAAGCTATGGGGCAGGGGGTCTACGAGCAGTACTTC.

The chain employs TRBV5-4 and TRBJ2-2; maybe TRBD1 (6 bases). CDR3 length equals 15 residues. Germline assignment: CDR1 SGHNT and CDR2 YYREEE (reference sequence). The ends were cut back, 0 bases at V and 4 bases at J, with 10 bases in the middle. The CDR3 DNA is TGTGCCAGCAGCTTGGGCAGGGGCGTCACCGGGGAGCTGTTTTTT. Translating gives CASSLGRGVTGELFF.

V usage is TRBV29-1 and J usage is TRBJ1-2, with a tentative D call TRBD1 (6 bases). The CDR3 loop spans 17 amino acids. Trimming stripped 2 bases from V and 4 bases from J, with 23 bases between. Per germline, CDR1 SQVTM and CDR2 ANQGSEA. The DNA for the CDR3 is TGCAGCGTTGAATCCGACTATTATCGACAGGACTCCTATGGCTACACCTTC. Translating it yields CSVESDYYRQDSYGYTF.

The rearrangement uses TRBV28 and TRBJ1-5; D is undetermined. V dropped 3 bases and J dropped 2 bases, with 8 bases sitting between them. The CDR3 contains 14 residues. The germline V gene has CDR1 MDHEN and CDR2 SYDVKM. In nucleotides, the CDR3 is TGTGCCAGCAGTTTGGCTGCGGGCAATCAGCCCCAGCATTTT. Encoded protein: CASSLAAGNQPQHF.

This clone was observed once. This chain uses TRBV4-3 with TRBJ2-7; 7 bases agree with TRBD2. The germline V gene has CDR1 LGHNA and CDR2 YSLEER. The CDR3 consists of 15 residues. After removal of 1 base from V and 3 bases from J, the junction contained 6 bases not matched to a gene. This chain's CDR3 is CASSQGRGGSYEQYF. For the CDR3, the DNA is TGCGCCAGCAGCCAAGGTCGGGGCGGGAGCTACGAGCAGTACTTC.

This chain links TRBV5-4 with TRBJ2-1; 9 bases fit TRBD2. CDR1 and CDR2 from the germline V gene are SGHNT and YYREEE (reference sequence). Germline trimming cut 0 bases from V and 11 bases from J; bases unmatched to any gene: 6. The CDR3 totals 14 residues. CDR3 sequence: CASSLASGAAKQFF. In DNA, the CDR3 is TGTGCCAGCAGCTTGGCTAGCGGGGCGGCGAAGCAGTTCTTC.

This clone was detected once. The chain is built from TRBV24-1 and TRBJ2-1; D is unresolved. Germline values: CDR1 KGHDR, CDR2 SFDVKD. The length of the CDR3 is 14 residues. V was shortened by 3 bases and J by 4 bases, with 9 bases between the two germline ends. The CDR3 reads CATSDADKYNEQFF. CDR3 nucleotide sequence: TGTGCCACCAGTGATGCTGACAAATACAATGAGCAGTTCTTC.

This clone was detected only a few times. V is TRBV30 and J is TRBJ1-2, with D possibly matching TRBD1 (6 bases). Germline values: CDR1 GTSNPN, CDR2 SVGIG (reference sequence). The CDR3 has 16 amino acids. Trimming shortened V by 3 bases and J by 4 bases, and 21 bases separated the two germline ends. The CDR3 nucleotides are TGTGCCTGGAGCCCCAAGGTGGCGGGGGCGGCCTATGGCTACACCTTC. It translates to CAWSPKVAGAAYGYTF.

This clone was seen only once. V usage is TRBV7-9 and J usage is TRBJ1-2; TRBD1 agrees at 10 bases. After removal of 5 bases from V and 4 bases from J, the junction contained 7 bases not matched to a gene. This CDR3 spans 15 amino acids. Germline V CDR1 and CDR2: SEHNR, FQNEAQ (reference sequence). The CDR3, as DNA: TGTGCCAGCAGCGATCGACAGGGGGCTGGCTATGGCTACACCTTC. As protein: CASSDRQGAGYGYTF.

Remarks on this clone: The sample has other DNA sequences that encode this CDR3 too. The chain combines TRBV19 with TRBJ2-7; D unclear. CDR1 is LNHDA, CDR2 SQIVND, per germline (reference sequence). Trimming took 9 bases from V and 3 from J, leaving 6 bases between them. This CDR3 region has 10 residues. This CDR3 reads CASGDYEQYF. In DNA form, the CDR3 reads TGTGCCAGCGGTGACTACGAGCAGTACTTC.

This chain uses TRBV5-1 with TRBJ2-7, with 9 nucleotides matching TRBD1. CDR1 and CDR2 from the germline V gene are SGHRS and YFSETQ. With 3 bases clipped from V and 7 bases from J, the junction kept 8 bases outside the gene matches. The CDR3 has 14 residues. Here the CDR3 reads CASSSGTGPLEQYF. The CDR3 nucleotides are TGCGCCAGCAGCTCCGGGACAGGGCCTCTGGAGCAGTACTTC.

J is TRBJ1-6 and V is TRBV4-3; D possibly corresponds to TRBD1 (5 bases). Germline CDR1 and CDR2: LGHNA and YSLEER. The CDR3 is made up of 14 amino acids. V was clipped by 3 bases and J by 7 bases, with 10 bases between them. The CDR3 protein is CASSQRDPNSPLHF. CDR3 DNA sequence: TGCGCCAGCAGCCAGCGGGACCCGAATTCACCCCTCCACTTT.

The sample holds one count of this clone. The chain links TRBV28 to TRBJ1-4, with a possible D match to TRBD1 (5 bases). Deletions cut 6 bases from V and 8 bases from J, with 16 bases between. Germline CDR1 reads MDHEN; CDR2 reads SYDVKM. The CDR3 runs to 14 residues. In nucleotides, the CDR3 is TGTGCCAGCAGCCTTCGGGGGTCTCGGGAAAAACTGTTTTTT. Translating it yields CASSLRGSREKLFF.

In its sample, this clone was seen once. The chain has TRBV19 and TRBJ1-5; 7 bases are a match to TRBD1. The CDR3 runs to 14 residues. The germline CDR1 and CDR2 sequences are LNHDA and SQIVND (reference sequence). V was clipped by 7 bases and J by 1 base; unmatched bases: 4. The CDR3 loop reads CASTVQGSNQPQHF. In DNA form, the CDR3 reads TGTGCCAGTACTGTACAGGGGAGCAATCAGCCCCAGCATTTT.

The V call is TRBV6-6, the J call TRBJ2-1; 8 bases agree with TRBD1. Germline CDR1 reads MNHNY; CDR2 reads SVGAGI (reference sequence). This CDR3 region has 14 residues. Trimming at V came to 4 bases and at J to 9 bases, leaving 8 bases not matched to a gene. CDR3 sequence (DNA): TGTGCCAGCAGTTTTGAACAGGGGGTGGGTGAGCAGTTCTTC. This encodes CASSFEQGVGEQFF.

This chain joins TRBV11-1 and TRBJ2-3, with 10 nucleotides matching TRBD1. CDR1 and CDR2 from the germline V gene are SGHAT and FQDESV (reference sequence). Unmatched junction bases numbered 6, after V lost 5 bases and J lost 1 base. The length of the CDR3 is 16 residues. The chain's CDR3 is CASSGTGVVRTDTQYF. The CDR3, as DNA: TGTGCCAGCAGCGGGACAGGGGTAGTCCGCACAGATACGCAGTATTTT.

Written as DNA, the CDR3 is TGTGCCAGCTCACAAGCGGGAGTAACAGATACGCAGTATTTT. Translating it yields CASSQAGVTDTQYF. The J gene is TRBJ2-3, the V gene TRBV18; 8 nucleotides agree with TRBD2. CDR1 is KGHSH, CDR2 LQKENI, per germline. J lost 3 bases, V lost 4 bases, and 3 bases had no gene match. The CDR3 has 14 amino acids.

This chain links TRBV4-3 with TRBJ1-3, with 9 nucleotides matching TRBD1. V dropped 0 bases and J dropped 4; count of bases not matched to a gene: 4. Germline values: CDR1 LGHNA, CDR2 YSLEER. The CDR3 runs to 16 residues. The CDR3 DNA is TGCGCCAGCAGCCAAGACCGGGACAGGGTCGGAAACACCATATATTTT. The encoded protein is CASSQDRDRVGNTIYF.

The V gene is TRBV7-2, the J gene TRBJ2-3; the match to TRBD2 covers 10 bases. The CDR3 runs 17 residues. V dropped 3 bases and J dropped 6; count of bases not matched to a gene: 12. In germline, CDR1 is SGHTA, CDR2 FQGNSA. The CDR3 DNA is TGTGCCAGCAGCTTCCGGACTAGCGGAGTGCCAGTGGATACGCAGTATTTT. Its translation: CASSFRTSGVPVDTQYF.